Presented here are 26 T cell receptor beta chains from one specimen sequenced in a study of CD8 T cell repertoires and HIV-1 epitope variants. Some clones are missing from TCRdb's copy, which holds only in-frame ones; the method was immunoSEQ multiplex PCR. The sample holds roughly 5,200 clones, about 62% seen once. No antigens are known for them. The sequencing sample was made of cultured CD8+ T cells derived from PBMCs. Receptors were obtained from a male donor with HIV.

The J gene is TRBJ2-1, the V gene TRBV14; D remains unclear. CDR3 length equals 14 residues. Trimming took off 4 bases at V and 2 bases at J, with 9 bases between the two ends. Germline-derived CDR1 and CDR2 are SGHDN and FVKESK. The DNA for the CDR3 is TGTGCCAGCAGCCGGGGTGGCGCCTACAATGAGCAGTTCTTC. Translation gives CASSRGGAYNEQFF.

The V gene is TRBV9, the J gene TRBJ1-6; D gene unclear. CDR3 length equals 19 residues. With 1 base removed from V and 0 bases from J, the gap between germline ends came to 17 bases. The germline V gene encodes CDR1 SGDLS and CDR2 YYNGEE. CDR3 in amino acids: CASSVMVLVHFSYNSPLHF. CDR3 nucleotide sequence: TGTGCCAGCAGCGTAATGGTGTTGGTACACTTCTCCTATAATTCACCCCTCCACTTT.

There are a few counts of this clone. V and J are TRBV7-9 and TRBJ2-7; D remains unclear. V lost 0 bases, J lost 0 bases, and 12 bases lay in between. The germline V gene has CDR1 SEHNR and CDR2 FQNEAQ (reference sequence). The CDR3 is made up of 16 amino acids. The CDR3 nucleotides read TGTGCCAGCAGCTTAGCGGGATCGACAAGCTCCTACGAGCAGTACTTC. Protein: CASSLAGSTSSYEQYF.

The chain is built from TRBV18 and TRBJ2-1; 11 bases line up with TRBD2. The trim removed 3 bases at V and 3 bases at J, leaving 7 bases unmatched. Germline CDR1 reads KGHSH; CDR2 reads LQKENI. The CDR3 runs 17 residues. This chain's CDR3 is CASSPRPGTSGYNEQFF. As DNA, the CDR3 is TGTGCCAGCTCACCTCGACCCGGGACTAGCGGCTACAATGAGCAGTTCTTC.

This clone has a handful of counts. The rearrangement joins TRBV29-1 to TRBJ2-5, with D uncertain. The CDR3 sequence is 12 residues long. The germline CDR1 and CDR2 sequences are SQVTM and ANQGSEA. Trimming removed 0 bases at V and 4 bases at J, with 6 bases between. The chain's CDR3 is CSVEDLIETQYF. The CDR3 DNA sequence: TGCAGCGTTGAAGATCTTATAGAGACCCAGTACTTC.

The chain uses TRBV28 and TRBJ2-5; D remains unclear. The CDR3 contains 15 residues. The germline CDR1 and CDR2 sequences are MDHEN and SYDVKM. Between the trimmed V and J ends, which lost 8 bases and 2 bases, there was a span of 18 bases. CDR3 protein: CASARVGWAQETQYF. The CDR3 region has the DNA TGTGCCAGCGCAAGGGTCGGGTGGGCTCAAGAGACCCAGTACTTC.

J is TRBJ2-5 and V is TRBV28; D not resolved. The CDR3 consists of 16 residues. The V gene lost 2 bases and the J gene lost 1 base, with 14 bases spanning the gap. Germline values: CDR1 MDHEN, CDR2 SYDVKM. In DNA, the CDR3 is TGTGCCAGCAGTTTAAGTATCGGCGCGGTCCAAGAGACCCAGTACTTC. Amino acid sequence: CASSLSIGAVQETQYF.

This chain connects TRBV28 to TRBJ2-3; 12 nucleotides match TRBD2. The junction had 13 bases not matched to a gene; V was cut back by 4 bases and J by 2 bases. There are 19 residues in the CDR3. Germline loops: CDR1 MDHEN, CDR2 SYDVKM. The chain's CDR3 is CASSSSTSGGLYLTDTQYF. The CDR3 region has the DNA TGTGCCAGCAGTTCCTCGACTAGCGGGGGCCTCTACCTCACAGATACGCAGTATTTT.

The rearrangement links TRBV13 to TRBJ1-2; TRBD1 might be the D (5 bases). The germline gives CDR1 PRHDT, CDR2 FYEKMQ (reference sequence). The V gene lost 11 bases and the J gene lost 12 bases, with 31 bases spanning the gap. The CDR3 length is 15 residues. The CDR3 sequence is CAAGSFGQGDSINTF. CDR3 nucleotide sequence: TGTGCCGCCGGGTCCTTCGGGCAGGGAGATTCTATAAACACCTTC.

The chain has TRBV13 and TRBJ1-6, with D unresolved. The CDR3 is 13 amino acids. From germline, CDR1 is PRHDT and CDR2 FYEKMQ (reference sequence). V was clipped by 1 base and J by 14 bases, with 12 bases between them. The CDR3, as DNA: TGTGCCAGCAGCTTAGCTGGGGATTTGACCCTCCACTTT. Its translation is CASSLAGDLTLHF.

This chain connects TRBV9 to TRBJ2-3, with 12 nucleotides matching TRBD2. Germline V lookup: CDR1 SGDLS, CDR2 YYNGEE. The CDR3 is made up of 17 amino acids. V lost 3 bases, J lost 6 bases, and 11 bases stayed unmatched. CDR3: CASSGRLAGALRDTQYF. The CDR3 region has the DNA TGTGCCAGCAGCGGGAGACTAGCGGGGGCCTTAAGGGATACGCAGTATTTT.

The chain links TRBV15 to TRBJ1-5, with 8 bases lining up with TRBD1. CDR1 is LNHNV, CDR2 YYDKDF, per germline (reference sequence). This CDR3 comprises 14 residues. V lost 4 bases, J lost 9 bases, and 8 bases stayed unmatched. The CDR3 is CATSITGGGRPQHF. CDR3 nucleotides: TGTGCCACCAGCATTACAGGGGGGGGGAGGCCCCAGCATTTT.

This rearrangement joins TRBV28 to TRBJ1-1; maybe TRBD1 (5 bases). V was clipped by 3 bases and J by 1 base, with 9 bases between them. Germline lookup yields CDR1 MDHEN and CDR2 SYDVKM. This CDR3 contains 14 residues. The CDR3 protein is CASSFRGANTEAFF. CDR3 in DNA: TGTGCCAGCAGTTTTAGAGGGGCGAACACTGAAGCTTTCTTT. The complete variable domain, with remaining parts taken from reference TRBV28 and TRBJ1-1, reads DVKVTQSSRYLVKRTGEKVFLECVQDMDHENMFWYRQDPGLGLRLIYFSYDVKMKEKGDIPEGYSVSREKKERFSLILESASTNQTSMYLCASSFRGANTEAFFGQGTRLTVV.

The genes are TRBV6-1 and TRBJ2-2, with a tentative D call TRBD1 (5 bases). Germline values: CDR1 MNHNS, CDR2 SASEGT. Deletions cut 8 bases from V and 6 bases from J, with 16 bases between. The length of the CDR3 is 14 residues. The CDR3 region is CASFSGALSGELFF. The CDR3 DNA reads as TGTGCCAGCTTTAGTGGGGCTCTCTCCGGGGAGCTGTTTTTT.

This chain uses TRBV5-1 with TRBJ2-3; 10 positions agree with TRBD2. Germline CDR1 SGHRS, CDR2 YFSETQ. CDR3 length equals 17 residues. V was pared by 4 bases and J by 0 bases, with 8 bases of the junction left unmatched. CDR3: CASSALAGVSSTDTQYF. The CDR3 nucleotides read TGCGCCAGCAGCGCCCTAGCGGGAGTGTCCAGCACAGATACGCAGTATTTT.

This clone was found a few times. The V call is TRBV5-8, the J call TRBJ2-3; TRBD2 aligns across 10 bases. Germline V gene data show CDR1 as SGHTS and CDR2 as YDEGEE. There are 16 residues in the CDR3. Trimming removed 4 bases from V and 2 bases from J; junction bases left unmatched: 7. The CDR3 loop reads CASSPTSGVATDTQYF. CDR3 coding DNA: TGTGCCAGCAGCCCTACTAGCGGGGTCGCCACAGATACGCAGTATTTT.

The chain couples TRBV9 to TRBJ2-7, with D possibly TRBD2 on 7 matching bases. Germline values: CDR1 SGDLS, CDR2 YYNGEE. V was pared by 8 bases and J by 5 bases, with 17 bases between. CDR3 length equals 13 residues. CDR3 bases: TGTGCCAGTTCGCTGGGCGGGGGCGACGAGCAGTACTTC. Encoded protein: CASSLGGGDEQYF.

This clone was observed a handful of times. The rearrangement joins TRBV18 to TRBJ1-2; D possibly corresponds to TRBD1 (6 bases). CDR1 is KGHSH and CDR2 is LQKENI in the germline V gene. The CDR3 spans 15 residues. V shed 2 bases and J shed 4 bases, with 14 bases lying between them. In DNA form, the CDR3 reads TGTGCCAGCTCACCAAATTCAGGGGAGGGCTATGGCTACACCTTC. Translation: CASSPNSGEGYGYTF.

This sequence joins TRBV5-1 and TRBJ2-1, with a weak D call TRBD1 (5 bases). Trimming removed 2 bases from V and 4 bases from J, with 22 bases in between. The germline gives CDR1 SGHRS, CDR2 YFSETQ. CDR3 size: 18 residues. CDR3 region: CASSLRVPGRDRYNEQFF. CDR3 sequence (DNA): TGCGCCAGCAGCTTAAGGGTCCCGGGCAGGGATCGTTACAATGAGCAGTTCTTC.

The rearrangement links TRBV19 to TRBJ2-3; D call uncertain. The germline V gene encodes CDR1 LNHDA and CDR2 SQIVND (reference sequence). The ends were cut back, 5 bases at V and 6 bases at J, with 21 bases in the middle. This CDR3 has 16 residues. The CDR3 loop is CASSALSASTGDTQYF. DNA for the CDR3: TGTGCCAGTAGTGCCCTCAGCGCTAGTACGGGTGATACGCAGTATTTT.

By share, this clone counts as medium-sized. The chain employs TRBV6-5 and TRBJ1-1; D gene ambiguous. The CDR3 is 14 amino acids. Trimming stripped 1 base from V and 0 bases from J, with 6 bases between. Germline assignment: CDR1 MNHEY and CDR2 SVGAGI. The CDR3 DNA follows: TGTGCCAGCAGTTACTTGGATATGAACACTGAAGCTTTCTTT. This encodes CASSYLDMNTEAFF.

This chain uses TRBV19 with TRBJ2-7; 7 bases are shared with TRBD1. CDR3 size: 15 residues. V gave up 1 base and J gave up 1 base; unmatched junction bases: 4. Germline V CDR1 and CDR2: LNHDA, SQIVND (reference sequence). The CDR3 DNA is TGTGCCAGTAGTATAGCCCGGGACAGATCCTACGAGCAGTACTTC. Amino acids: CASSIARDRSYEQYF.

CDR3 bases: TGTGCTAGTGGTTTGCAGACAGGGGAAGTTTTGGGCACAGATACGCAGTATTTT. Protein sequence: CASGLQTGEVLGTDTQYF. V usage is TRBV12-5 and J usage is TRBJ2-3; 8 bases line up with TRBD1. Germline CDR1 reads LGHNT; CDR2 reads FRNRAP. V lost 2 bases to trimming and J lost 1 base; unmatched junction nucleotides: 11. There are 18 residues in the CDR3.

V is TRBV4-3 and J is TRBJ2-3; 9 bases match TRBD2. This CDR3 comprises 20 residues. In germline, CDR1 is LGHNA, CDR2 YSLEER. Germline trimming cut 0 bases from V and 0 bases from J; bases unmatched to any gene: 13. As DNA, the CDR3 is TGCGCCAGCAGCCAAGAGTTGCCTAGCGGGGAGATGCCTAGCACAGATACGCAGTATTTT. It encodes CASSQELPSGEMPSTDTQYF.

This chain uses TRBV6-1 with TRBJ1-1, with D tentatively TRBD1 (5 bases). CDR1 is MNHNS and CDR2 is SASEGT in the germline V gene. There are 12 residues in the CDR3. Trimming stripped 6 bases from V and 1 base from J, with 6 bases between. In DNA form, the CDR3 reads TGTGCCAGCAGGGGGGGGAACACTGAAGCTTTCTTT. Translation: CASRGGNTEAFF.

The chain carries TRBV6-5 and TRBJ1-2; no firm D call. Germline values: CDR1 MNHEY, CDR2 SVGAGI. The CDR3 is 12 amino acids. The ends were cut back, 5 bases at V and 2 bases at J, with 6 bases in the middle. This chain's CDR3 is CASSVANYGYTF. CDR3 coding DNA: TGTGCCAGCAGTGTCGCCAACTATGGCTACACCTTC.